These 32 T cell receptor beta chains came from one sample sequenced in a study of cytomegalovirus exposure and HLA in healthy donors. Primers: 60 Vbeta forward and 13 Jbeta reverse. Assay used: immunoSEQ multiplex PCR; TCRdb lists only in-frame clones, some missing. This table holds around 130,000 clones, 8.5% found once. The sample was PBMCs. These receptors originate from a man in his forties in good health and CMV-seronegative.

This clone was counted a few times. This chain links TRBV6-1 with TRBJ1-1, with a weak D call TRBD1 (6 bases). Germline CDR1 is MNHNS and CDR2 is SASEGT. Trimming removed 3 bases at V and 1 base at J, with 12 bases between. This CDR3 spans 15 amino acids. The CDR3: CASSDQFRGNTEAFF. The CDR3 coding sequence is TGTGCCAGCAGTGACCAGTTCAGGGGGAACACTGAAGCTTTCTTT.

This rearrangement joins TRBV12-5 to TRBJ2-3; D uncertain. The V gene's germline CDR1 is LGHNT and CDR2 FRNRAP. V was cut by 6 bases and J by 0 bases, with 13 bases left in between. The CDR3 sequence is 15 residues long. The CDR3 DNA follows: TGTGCTAGTGGCCAATCCACCACTAGCACAGATACGCAGTATTTT. Amino acids: CASGQSTTSTDTQYF.

The chain joins TRBV7-2 to TRBJ1-1; the D is unclear. CDR3 length: 14 amino acids. Germline CDR1 is SGHTA and CDR2 is FQGNSA. Trimming took 3 bases from V and 6 from J, leaving 14 bases between them. DNA for the CDR3: TGTGCCAGCAGCTTCACAGACATTTCCCCTGAAGCTTTCTTT. As protein: CASSFTDISPEAFF.

This chain links TRBV27 with TRBJ2-2, with D possibly matching TRBD1 (6 bases). The germline CDR1 and CDR2 sequences are MNHEY and SMNVEV (reference sequence). This CDR3 is built from 15 residues. Between the trimmed V and J ends, which lost 6 bases and 8 bases, there was a span of 19 bases. CDR3 loop: CASSYRGQGSGELFF. CDR3 DNA: TGTGCCAGCAGCTATCGGGGACAAGGATCGGGGGAGCTGTTTTTT.

The V call is TRBV11-2, the J call TRBJ1-3; TRBD1 might be the D (6 bases). Trimming stripped 5 bases from V and 2 bases from J, with 10 bases between. This CDR3 is built from 14 residues. Germline CDR1 SGHAT, CDR2 FQNNGV. CDR3 coding DNA: TGTGCCAGCAGCGCTAACAGGGCTGGAAACACCATATATTTT. This sequence encodes CASSANRAGNTIYF. The variable domain in full, completed from reference TRBV11-2 and TRBJ1-3, reads EAGVAQSPRYKIIEKRQSVAFWCNPISGHATLYWYQQILGQGPKLLIQFQNNGVVDDSQLPKDRFSAERLKGVDSTLKIQPAKLEDSAVYLCASSANRAGNTIYFGEGSWLTVV.

In its sample, this clone was seen a few times. V usage is TRBV15 and J usage is TRBJ1-4, with D unclear. The CDR3 runs 20 residues. Germline CDR1 reads LNHNV; CDR2 reads YYDKDF (reference sequence). Trimming removed 8 bases from V and 2 bases from J, with 30 bases in between. The CDR3 bases are TGTGCCACCTTCGTAAAGAGATTGAGGGATCCTCCTGGGACTAATGAAAAACTGTTTTTT. It codes for CATFVKRLRDPPGTNEKLFF.

The rearrangement links TRBV27 to TRBJ2-2; D might be TRBD2 (5 bases). The CDR3 has 15 residues. CDR1 is MNHEY and CDR2 is SMNVEV in the germline V gene (reference sequence). V shed 8 bases and J shed 3 bases, with 16 bases lying between them. CDR3 in DNA: TGTGCCAGCCGGACTGGCACCCTATACACCGGGGAGCTGTTTTTT. Protein: CASRTGTLYTGELFF.

The chain links TRBV7-2 to TRBJ2-5, with a tentative D call TRBD2 (5 bases). The length of the CDR3 is 15 residues. The germline V and J ends were trimmed by 1 base and 4 bases, with 13 bases remaining between them. CDR1 is SGHTA, CDR2 FQGNSA, per germline. CDR3 protein: CASSLDPGIGETQYF. As DNA, the CDR3 is TGTGCCAGCAGCTTAGATCCGGGGATCGGAGAGACCCAGTACTTC.

This clone was detected only a few times. The rearrangement uses TRBV5-1 and TRBJ1-6; D may be TRBD1 (5 bases). CDR3 length equals 14 residues. Trimming cost V 0 bases and J 8 bases, with 9 bases left between them. Germline CDR1 reads SGHRS; CDR2 reads YFSETQ. The CDR3 is CASSLAGSDSPLHF. The CDR3 DNA follows: TGCGCCAGCAGCTTGGCAGGGTCCGATTCACCCCTCCACTTT.

The chain has TRBV4-1 and TRBJ1-1, with D possibly being TRBD1 (5 bases). This CDR3 comprises 15 residues. Germline assignment: CDR1 MGHRA and CDR2 YSYEKL. Trimming cost V 1 base and J 3 bases, with 12 bases left between them. In nucleotides, the CDR3 is TGCGCCAGCAGCCAAGCCGGGCAGGGCGACACTGAAGCTTTCTTT. Residues: CASSQAGQGDTEAFF.

This chain links TRBV2 with TRBJ1-3, with a weak D call TRBD1 (6 bases). Germline V lookup: CDR1 SNHLY, CDR2 FYNNEI. V gave up 6 bases and J gave up 9 bases, with 12 bases separating them. The length of the CDR3 is 12 residues. The CDR3 reads CASRGGPSTIYF. The CDR3 nucleotides are TGTGCCAGCAGGGGGGGGCCCTCCACCATATATTTT.

The chain joins TRBV6-5 to TRBJ1-2; 8 nucleotides align to TRBD1. The CDR3 runs 15 residues. CDR1 is MNHEY and CDR2 is SVGAGI in the germline V gene. The V and J ends lost 4 bases and 2 bases, in that order; junction bases with no gene match: 6. CDR3 coding DNA: TGTGCCAGCAGTTTGACAGGGGCCTCGAACTATGGCTACACCTTC. Encoded protein: CASSLTGASNYGYTF.

This chain uses TRBV28 with TRBJ1-5, with 11 bases matching TRBD1. Trimming cost V 8 bases and J 4 bases; bases outside gene matches: 7. The germline CDR1 and CDR2 sequences are MDHEN and SYDVKM. The CDR3 spans 15 residues. The CDR3 coding sequence is TGTGCCAGCGAGTCCGGGACAGGGGGGAATCAGCCCCAGCATTTT. It encodes CASESGTGGNQPQHF.

Here the CDR3 reads CASSTGQEQYF. Here the CDR3 DNA reads TGTGCCAGTAGTACAGGACAGGAGCAGTACTTC. This rearrangement joins TRBV19 to TRBJ2-7, with a possible D match to TRBD1 (6 bases). Germline-derived CDR1 and CDR2 are LNHDA and SQIVND (reference sequence). The CDR3 is made up of 11 amino acids. Trimming removed 4 bases from V and 7 bases from J, with 8 bases in between.

This clone was detected only a few times. The chain combines TRBV21-1 with TRBJ1-4. TRBV21-1 is assigned pseudogene status. The length of the CDR3 is 16 residues. The DNA of the CDR3 is TGTGCCAGCAGCAATTACGCCCCAAGAGCTAATGAAAAACTGTTTTTT. Protein: CASSNYAPRANEKLFF.

This clone was picked up a small number of times. The chain links TRBV7-8 to TRBJ2-1; perhaps TRBD2 as D (7 bases). The CDR3 runs to 16 residues. Germline V gives CDR1 SGHVS, CDR2 FQNEAQ. V was shortened by 5 bases and J by 2 bases, with 16 bases between the two germline ends. The CDR3 sequence is CASSPSGGGPYNEQFF. The CDR3 coding sequence is TGTGCCAGCAGCCCGTCCGGCGGGGGCCCCTACAATGAGCAGTTCTTC.

The gene calls are TRBV30 and TRBJ1-2; no definite D call. Germline V CDR1 and CDR2: GTSNPN, SVGIG (reference sequence). The CDR3 length is 13 residues. V shed 4 bases and J shed 6 bases, with 15 bases lying between them. As DNA, the CDR3 is TGTGCCTGGACCACCCGGGGTTTCGATGGCTACACCTTC. Translating it yields CAWTTRGFDGYTF.

V usage is TRBV7-2 and J usage is TRBJ2-1, with a possible D match to TRBD2 (6 bases). Germline lookup yields CDR1 SGHTA and CDR2 FQGNSA. V lost 3 bases, J lost 6 bases, and 9 bases lay in between. The CDR3 length is 13 residues. The CDR3 DNA reads as TGTGCCAGCAGCTTCGTCGGGGGCAATGAGCAGTTCTTC. Its translation: CASSFVGGNEQFF.

This clone has just a few counts. The chain is built from TRBV7-8 and TRBJ2-1; TRBD2 matches at 9 bases. This CDR3 has 17 amino acids. V lost 0 bases to trimming and J lost 3 bases; unmatched junction nucleotides: 6. The V gene's germline CDR1 is SGHVS and CDR2 FQNEAQ. CDR3 sequence (DNA): TGTGCCAGCAGCTTAGCGCCAGCGGGGGGCCACTACAATGAGCAGTTCTTC. Translated, it gives CASSLAPAGGHYNEQFF.

V is TRBV21-1 and J is TRBJ2-7; TRBD1 was called by the table and not checked on the DNA. TRBV21-1 is deemed a pseudogene. The CDR3 runs 14 residues. DNA for the CDR3: TGTGCCAGCAGCGCTGGGACAGCTTCCTACGAGCAGTACTTC. Amino acids: CASSAGTASYEQYF.

This clone came up a few times. The chain employs TRBV6-1 and TRBJ2-1; the D gene is possibly TRBD1 (6 bases). The CDR3 has 15 amino acids. The ends were cut back, 4 bases at V and 4 bases at J, with 14 bases in the middle. CDR1 is MNHNS and CDR2 is SASEGT in the germline V gene. This CDR3 is CASSAGRGIYNEQFF. As DNA, the CDR3 is TGTGCCAGCAGTGCGGGAAGGGGGATATACAATGAGCAGTTCTTC.

This clone was detected only a few times. The V and J genes are TRBV11-2 and TRBJ2-1; 10 nucleotides line up with TRBD1. The V gene end was trimmed by 5 bases and the J gene end by 9 bases; junction bases not matched to a gene: 10. CDR3 size: 15 residues. Per germline, CDR1 SGHAT and CDR2 FQNNGV. The DNA of the CDR3 is TGTGCCAGCAGCCCGGGGACAGGGGCCTATGGTGAGCAGTTCTTC. Amino acid sequence: CASSPGTGAYGEQFF.

This clone was detected a few times. The V and J genes are TRBV30 and TRBJ2-5; D possibly corresponds to TRBD2 (6 bases). The germline CDR1 and CDR2 sequences are GTSNPN and SVGIG (reference sequence). The CDR3 loop spans 14 amino acids. The V and J ends lost 1 base and 1 base respectively, with 10 bases between them. CDR3 nucleotide sequence: TGTGCCTGGAGTGCAGGACTAATCCAAGAGACCCAGTACTTC. Its translation: CAWSAGLIQETQYF.

This clone was counted between two and nine times. DNA for the CDR3: TGCGCCAGCAGCTCCCTGGCAGGGGGTTACACCGGGGAGCTGTTTTTT. Its translation is CASSSLAGGYTGELFF. This chain links TRBV4-3 with TRBJ2-2, with TRBD1 matching 7 bases. CDR1 and CDR2 from the germline V gene are LGHNA and YSLEER. CDR3 size: 16 residues. The V gene end was trimmed by 5 bases and the J gene end by 3 bases; junction bases not matched to a gene: 9.

This chain links TRBV4-2 with TRBJ1-5; D is perhaps TRBD1 (5 bases). Trimming took off 0 bases at V and 7 bases at J, with 13 bases between the two ends. The CDR3 totals 15 residues. CDR1 and CDR2 from the germline V gene are LGHNA and YNFKEQ. The DNA for the CDR3 is TGTGCCAGCAGCCAAGATATAGGGGTGGGCCAGCCCCAGCATTTT. This gives the protein CASSQDIGVGQPQHF.

This sequence joins TRBV9 and TRBJ2-2; 8 nucleotides match TRBD2. Germline V gene sequence: CDR1 SGDLS, CDR2 YYNGEE. The V gene end was trimmed by 4 bases and the J gene end by 1 base; junction bases not matched to a gene: 9. This CDR3 has 17 residues. CDR3 in amino acids: CASSLRPSGGNTGELFF. The CDR3, as DNA: TGTGCCAGCAGCCTCCGTCCGAGCGGGGGGAACACCGGGGAGCTGTTTTTT.

A few counts support this clone. The CDR3 reads CSVHEQGNTIYF. CDR3 DNA sequence: TGCAGCGTCCACGAACAGGGAAACACCATATATTTT. V gene TRBV29-1 combines with J gene TRBJ1-3; D not resolved. The CDR3 length is 12 residues. Germline CDR1 SQVTM, CDR2 ANQGSEA. The V end lost 6 bases, the J end lost 4 bases, and 10 bases lay between the germline ends.

The CDR3 nucleotides read TGTGCCTGGAGTGTCCACAGGGGAAACGAAAAACTGTTTTTT. Translated, it gives CAWSVHRGNEKLFF. The chain recombines TRBV30 with TRBJ1-4, with TRBD1 matching 7 bases. Germline CDR1 GTSNPN, CDR2 SVGIG (reference sequence). CDR3 length: 14 amino acids. With V trimmed by 0 bases and J by 8 bases, 6 bases remained unmatched.

V is TRBV6-1 and J is TRBJ1-5; 7 bases align to TRBD1. Trimming took 8 bases from V and 3 from J; bases not matched to a gene: 4. Germline V gives CDR1 MNHNS, CDR2 SASEGT. This CDR3 has 13 amino acids. The CDR3: CASGDSYNQPQHF. As DNA, the CDR3 is TGTGCCAGCGGGGACAGCTACAATCAGCCCCAGCATTTT.

The V and J genes are TRBV10-3 and TRBJ1-1; the D is unclear. The CDR3 length is 16 residues. The germline V and J ends were trimmed by 10 bases and 5 bases, with 26 bases remaining between them. Germline V gene data show CDR1 as ENHRY and CDR2 as SYGVKD. In DNA form, the CDR3 reads TGTGCCACCCGACCATCAGTGAGTCGGGGTGGGACTGAAGCTTTCTTT. It is translated as CATRPSVSRGGTEAFF.

This clone was counted a few times. The chain combines TRBV30 with TRBJ1-4; tentatively, D is TRBD1 (6 bases). Trimming pared 2 bases from V and 0 bases from J, leaving 13 bases between. This CDR3 has 16 residues. Germline CDR1 GTSNPN, CDR2 SVGIG (reference sequence). CDR3 sequence reads: CAWSWGRGATNEKLFF. CDR3 nucleotide sequence: TGTGCCTGGAGTTGGGGCAGGGGCGCAACTAATGAAAAACTGTTTTTT.

The gene calls are TRBV30 and TRBJ2-1; D is uncertain. Trimming cost V 0 bases and J 7 bases, with 7 bases left between them. Germline V gene lookup returns CDR1 GTSNPN and CDR2 SVGIG (reference sequence). CDR3 size: 12 residues. The CDR3 DNA sequence: TGTGCCTGGAGTGTACTGACAAATGAGCAGTTCTTC. This translates into CAWSVLTNEQFF. Filled out from reference TRBV30 and TRBJ2-1, the complete variable domain reads SQTIHQWPATLVQPVGSPLSLECTVEGTSNPNLYWYRQAAGRGLQLLFYSVGIGQISSEVPQNLSASRPQDRQFILSSKKLLLSDSGFYLCAWSVLTNEQFFGPGTRLTVL.